Below are 11 T cell receptor beta chains sequenced from a single sample in a study of shared clonotypes between healthy human individuals. TCRdb keeps only in-frame clones here, not all; method: immunoSEQ multiplex PCR. Among roughly 2,500,000 clones listed, approximately 93% were seen once. Input material: naive CD4+ T cells from PBMCs. Subset specified: CD45RA+ positively selected. Source of these receptors: a young man in good health. Some clones in this sample may be carry-over from other donors' samples.

The chain couples TRBV4-3 to TRBJ2-5, with TRBD2 identical over 12 bases. The CDR3 totals 14 residues. Germline V gene data show CDR1 as LGHNA and CDR2 as YSLEER. After removal of 5 bases from V and 4 bases from J, the junction contained 2 bases not matched to a gene. Written as DNA, the CDR3 is TGCGCCAGCAGCTGGGGACTAGCGGGAGAGACCCAGTACTTC. Its translation: CASSWGLAGETQYF.

The gene calls are TRBV11-2 and TRBJ1-6; a possible D gene is TRBD1 (6 bases). The CDR3 extends over 13 amino acids. V lost 4 bases and J 8 bases, leaving 9 bases between the germline ends. Germline V gives CDR1 SGHAT, CDR2 FQNNGV. This CDR3 is CASSSGDHSPLHF. CDR3 nucleotides: TGTGCCAGCAGCTCAGGGGACCATTCACCCCTCCACTTT.

This chain links TRBV5-1 with TRBJ2-7; the match to TRBD2 covers 9 bases. In germline, CDR1 is SGHRS, CDR2 YFSETQ. The CDR3 contains 16 residues. Losses at the gene ends were 3 bases for V and 1 base for J; bases not matched to a gene: 8. The CDR3 protein is CASSSLGLAVSYEQYF. The CDR3 DNA follows: TGCGCCAGCAGCTCTTTGGGACTAGCAGTGTCCTACGAGCAGTACTTC.

The CDR3 DNA reads TGTGCCAGCAGTCGTTTAGCGGGAGCCAGCTACGAGCAGTACTTC. Protein product: CASSRLAGASYEQYF. The chain combines TRBV27 with TRBJ2-7; the match to TRBD2 covers 9 bases. CDR1 and CDR2 (germline): MNHEY, SMNVEV (reference sequence). J gave up 3 bases and V 5 bases, and 8 bases lay outside the gene matches. The CDR3 has 15 residues.

In this sample, this clone turned up a few times. V gene TRBV11-2 combines with J gene TRBJ1-5, with D possibly matching TRBD1 (5 bases). Trimming removed 2 bases from V and 6 bases from J, with 11 bases in between. The CDR3 has 14 amino acids. Germline assignment: CDR1 SGHAT and CDR2 FQNNGV. In DNA, the CDR3 is TGTGCCAGCAGCTTACCAGGGAGGGGTCAGCCCCAGCATTTT. Protein sequence: CASSLPGRGQPQHF.

The rearrangement uses TRBV2 and TRBJ2-7; D possibly corresponds to TRBD2 (6 bases). The V gene lost 6 bases and the J gene lost 2 bases, with 14 bases spanning the gap. The CDR3 is 14 residues long. Germline values: CDR1 SNHLY, CDR2 FYNNEI. The CDR3 is CASRVEGGPYEQYF. CDR3 DNA sequence: TGTGCCAGCAGGGTGGAGGGCGGGCCCTACGAGCAGTACTTC.

This chain's CDR3 is CASSYVGGNVQPQHF. CDR3 coding DNA: TGTGCCAGCAGTTATGTCGGGGGCAACGTTCAGCCCCAGCATTTT. V and J are TRBV6-6 and TRBJ1-5; TRBD1 might be the D (6 bases). Germline V gives CDR1 MNHNY, CDR2 SVGAGI (reference sequence). Trimming took off 3 bases at V and 6 bases at J, with 15 bases between the two ends. CDR3 length: 15 residues.

This sequence joins TRBV9 and TRBJ1-5; TRBD1 might be the D (6 bases). V was trimmed by 0 bases and J by 10 bases, leaving 14 bases between them. This CDR3 comprises 14 residues. From germline, CDR1 is SGDLS and CDR2 YYNGEE. The CDR3 sequence: CASSVGPGAGPQHF. For the CDR3, the DNA is TGTGCCAGCAGCGTAGGGCCAGGGGCTGGTCCCCAGCATTTT.

Remarks on this clone: The sample carries other DNA sequences with the same CDR3. The rearrangement joins TRBV7-3 to TRBJ2-1; possible D gene TRBD2, 5 bases. Trimming removed 2 bases from V and 4 bases from J, with 9 bases in between. The CDR3 contains 14 residues. Germline loops: CDR1 SGHTA, CDR2 FQGTGA. The CDR3 DNA is TGTGCCAGCAGCTTAGCAGGCGGGTACAATGAGCAGTTCTTC. Encoded protein: CASSLAGGYNEQFF.

This chain connects TRBV7-9 to TRBJ2-7; 9 bases agree with TRBD1. The J segment lost 4 bases and the V segment lost 10 bases, leaving 11 bases of the junction unmatched. In germline, CDR1 is SEHNR, CDR2 FQNEAQ (reference sequence). This CDR3 region has 14 residues. The CDR3 region is CAIESSTGGYEQYF. The CDR3 bases are TGTGCCATCGAAAGTTCGACAGGGGGGTACGAGCAGTACTTC. The whole variable domain, filled in from reference TRBV7-9 and TRBJ2-7, reads DTGVSQNPRHKITKRGQNVTFRCDPISEHNRLYWYRQTLGQGPEFLTYFQNEAQLEKSRLLSDRFSAERPKGSFSTLEIQRTEQGDSAMYLCAIESSTGGYEQYFGPGTRLTVT.

This rearrangement joins TRBV5-1 to TRBJ2-7; 7 nucleotides agree with TRBD1. Germline V CDR1 and CDR2: SGHRS, YFSETQ. V shed 3 bases and J 7 bases; nucleotides not matched to a gene: 1. The CDR3 sequence is 11 residues long. For the CDR3, the DNA is TGCGCCAGCAGCTCGACAGGGGAGCAGTACTTC. Translated, it gives CASSSTGEQYF. Complete variable domain (other parts from reference TRBV5-1 and TRBJ2-7): KAGVTQTPRYLIKTRGQQVTLSCSPISGHRSVSWYQQTPGQGLQFLFEYFSETQRNKGNFPGRFSGRQFSNSRSEMNVSTLELGDSALYLCASSSTGEQYFGPGTRLTVT.